The source of this T cell receptor beta chain is a study of blood T cell repertoires in COVID-19. Study context: PBMCs, B-cell-depleted T cells, or T cells provided the cDNA or gDNA that made up the material.

CDR1 SGHAT and CDR2 FQNNGV come from the germline V gene. The V gene end was trimmed by 3 bases and the J gene end by 5 bases; junction bases not matched to a gene: 6. The CDR3 extends over 16 amino acids. TCRdb's table, derived via immunoSEQ multiplex PCR, lists solely in-frame clones and lacks some. The sample holds just over 95,000 clones, roughly four fifths seen once. This chain connects TRBV11-2 to TRBJ2-5, with 13 positions matching TRBD2. The source is a man in his 60s with acute or convalescent COVID-19. The sample was peripheral blood. CDR3 residues: CASSFTSGRGKETQYF. CDR3 nucleotide sequence: TGTGCCAGCAGCTTCACTAGCGGGAGGGGCAAGGAGACCCAGTACTTC.